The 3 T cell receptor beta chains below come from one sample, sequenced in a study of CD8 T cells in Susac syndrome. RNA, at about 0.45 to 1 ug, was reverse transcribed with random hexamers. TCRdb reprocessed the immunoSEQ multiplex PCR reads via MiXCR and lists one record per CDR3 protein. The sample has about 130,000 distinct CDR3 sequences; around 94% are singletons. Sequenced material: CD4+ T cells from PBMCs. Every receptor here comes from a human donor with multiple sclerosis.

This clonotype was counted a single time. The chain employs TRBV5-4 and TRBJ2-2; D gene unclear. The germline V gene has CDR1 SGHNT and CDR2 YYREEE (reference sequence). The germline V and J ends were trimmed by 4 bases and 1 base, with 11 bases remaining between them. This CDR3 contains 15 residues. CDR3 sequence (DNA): TGTGCCAGCAGCGTGGGAACCCTGAACACCGGGGAGCTGTTTTTT. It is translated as CASSVGTLNTGELFF. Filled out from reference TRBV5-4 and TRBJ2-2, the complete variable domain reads ETGVTQSPTHLIKTRGQQVTLRCSSQSGHNTVSWYQQALGQGPQFIFQYYREEENGRGNFPPRFSGLQFPNYSSELNVNALELDDSALYLCASSVGTLNTGELFFGEGSRLTVL.

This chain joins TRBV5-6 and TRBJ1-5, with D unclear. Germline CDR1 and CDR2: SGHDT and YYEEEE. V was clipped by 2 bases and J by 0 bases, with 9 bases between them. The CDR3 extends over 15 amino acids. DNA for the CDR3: TGTGCCAGCAGCTTAGCTGGGAGTAGCAATCAGCCCCAGCATTTT. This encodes CASSLAGSSNQPQHF.

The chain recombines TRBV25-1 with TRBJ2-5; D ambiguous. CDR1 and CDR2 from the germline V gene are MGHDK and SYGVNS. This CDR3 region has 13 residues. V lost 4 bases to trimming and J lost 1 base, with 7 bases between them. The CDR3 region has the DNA TGTGCCAGCAGTGTGGCAGGCCAAGAGACCCAGTACTTC. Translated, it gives CASSVAGQETQYF.